Listed below are T cell receptor beta chains from one sample, sequenced in a study of CD8 T cells in Susac syndrome. TCRdb independently ran MiXCR on the immunoSEQ multiplex PCR reads; one entry per CDR3 protein. The sample has more than 200,000 distinct CDR3 sequences, about 94% seen once; the top ten hold around 0.15%. The sequenced material came from CD4+ T cells from PBMCs. Source of these receptors: a human donor with Susac syndrome. The CDR3 runs from the conserved cysteine through the conserved F or W. The order of the fields is CDR3 protein, CDR3 DNA, D gene, V gene, clone size, J gene. The D gene is left open where the match is weak. For some rows the clone size is stated as once, few or many, or as a class when expanded; others skip it.

CDR3 protein: CASNPARNGELFF; CDR3 DNA: TGTGCCAGTAACCCTGCCAGGAACGGGGAGCTGTTTTTT; D gene: .; V gene: TRBV19; clone size: .; J gene: TRBJ2-2
CDR3 protein: CAWSVSLFHEQFF; CDR3 DNA: TGTGCCTGGAGTGTAAGTCTATTCCATGAGCAGTTCTTC; D gene: .; V gene: TRBV30; clone size: .; J gene: TRBJ2-1
CDR3 protein: CASSREGDRTNGYTF; CDR3 DNA: TGCGCCAGCAGCCGGGAGGGGGACAGGACTAATGGCTACACCTTC; D gene: TRBD1; V gene: TRBV5-1; clone size: .; J gene: TRBJ1-2
CDR3 protein: CASSYSSVTYEQYF; CDR3 DNA: TGTGCCAGCAGTTACTCGTCGGTTACCTACGAGCAGTACTTC; D gene: .; V gene: TRBV6-6; clone size: .; J gene: TRBJ2-7
CDR3 protein: CASSYRGRGDSPLHF; CDR3 DNA: TGTGCCAGCAGTTACCGGGGTAGAGGAGATTCACCCCTCCACTTT; D gene: .; V gene: TRBV6-5; clone size: .; J gene: TRBJ1-6
CDR3 protein: CASNSHLGGFTDTQYF; CDR3 DNA: TGTGCCAGCAACTCACACCTAGGGGGATTCACAGATACGCAGTATTTT; D gene: .; V gene: TRBV6-2/TRBV6-3; clone size: .; J gene: TRBJ2-3
CDR3 protein: CASSLTQVRTDTQYF; CDR3 DNA: TGTGCCAGCAGTCTGACTCAGGTGCGCACAGATACGCAGTATTTT; D gene: .; V gene: TRBV7-9; clone size: .; J gene: TRBJ2-3
CDR3 protein: CASSHLASAGGDNEQFF; CDR3 DNA: TGTGCCAGCAGCCATCTAGCTTCGGCGGGGGGGGACAATGAGCAGTTCTTC; D gene: TRBD2; V gene: TRBV7-2; clone size: .; J gene: TRBJ2-1
CDR3 protein: CASSGGQFNTEAFF; CDR3 DNA: TGTGCCAGCAGCGGGGGACAGTTCAACACTGAAGCTTTCTTT; D gene: TRBD1; V gene: TRBV9; clone size: .; J gene: TRBJ1-1
CDR3 protein: CASSLSWRNNSPLHF; CDR3 DNA: TGTGCCAGCAGTTTATCGTGGCGGAATAATTCACCCCTCCACTTT; D gene: .; V gene: TRBV27; clone size: .; J gene: TRBJ1-6
CDR3 protein: CASSYSRTVNSPLHF; CDR3 DNA: TGTGCCAGCAGTTACTCCCGGACAGTCAATTCACCCCTCCACTTT; D gene: .; V gene: TRBV6-5; clone size: .; J gene: TRBJ1-6
CDR3 protein: CASSRYDLASTDTQYF; CDR3 DNA: TGTGCCAGCAGCCGATACGATCTGGCTAGCACAGATACGCAGTATTTT; D gene: .; V gene: TRBV5-5; clone size: .; J gene: TRBJ2-3
CDR3 protein: CASSEGGRRPLNEQFF; CDR3 DNA: TGTGCCAGCAGTGAAGGGGGCAGGAGGCCACTCAATGAGCAGTTCTTC; D gene: .; V gene: TRBV2; clone size: .; J gene: TRBJ2-1
CDR3 protein: CASSYEFTGELFF; CDR3 DNA: TGTGCCAGCAGTTACGAGTTCACCGGGGAGCTGTTTTTT; D gene: .; V gene: TRBV6-6; clone size: few; J gene: TRBJ2-2
CDR3 protein: CASSLTRPGHGQFF; CDR3 DNA: TGTGCCAGTAGTCTAACCCGACCGGGACACGGGCAGTTCTTC; D gene: .; V gene: TRBV19; clone size: .; J gene: TRBJ2-1
CDR3 protein: CSARGYPVRGELFF; CDR3 DNA: TGCAGTGCTAGAGGTTACCCCGTTCGGGGGGAGCTGTTTTTT; D gene: .; V gene: TRBV20-1; clone size: .; J gene: TRBJ2-2
CDR3 protein: CSAKRPNTEAFF; CDR3 DNA: TGCAGTGCTAAGAGACCGAACACTGAAGCTTTCTTT; D gene: .; V gene: TRBV20-1; clone size: few; J gene: TRBJ1-1
CDR3 protein: CSASLQRGGRITDTQYF; CDR3 DNA: TGCAGTGCTAGTCTGCAGCGGGGGGGCCGAATCACAGATACGCAGTATTTT; D gene: TRBD2; V gene: TRBV20-1; clone size: .; J gene: TRBJ2-3
CDR3 protein: CASRAGRAEKLFF; CDR3 DNA: TGTGCCAGCAGGGCCGGCAGGGCCGAAAAACTGTTTTTT; D gene: .; V gene: TRBV3-1; clone size: .; J gene: TRBJ1-4
CDR3 protein: CASTSGMRDYNEQFF; CDR3 DNA: TGTGCCAGTACTAGCGGGATGCGGGATTACAATGAGCAGTTCTTC; D gene: TRBD2; V gene: TRBV3-1; clone size: .; J gene: TRBJ2-1
CDR3 protein: CASSLGHRAGTEAFF; CDR3 DNA: TGTGCCAGCAGCTTGGGACACCGCGCGGGGACTGAAGCTTTCTTT; D gene: .; V gene: TRBV7-2; clone size: .; J gene: TRBJ1-1
CDR3 protein: CASSTVSPGLRGSPLHF; CDR3 DNA: TGTGCCAGCAGTACGGTCTCCCCGGGTCTTAGGGGGTCACCCCTCCACTTT; D gene: .; V gene: TRBV6-1; clone size: .; J gene: TRBJ1-6
CDR3 protein: CASSLEAGMNTEAFF; CDR3 DNA: TGCGCCAGCAGCTTGGAAGCAGGGATGAACACTGAAGCTTTCTTT; D gene: .; V gene: TRBV5-1; clone size: .; J gene: TRBJ1-1
CDR3 protein: CASKGETISYNEQFF; CDR3 DNA: TGTGCCAGTAAAGGGGAAACCATCTCCTACAATGAGCAGTTCTTC; D gene: .; V gene: TRBV19; clone size: .; J gene: TRBJ2-1
CDR3 protein: CASSVGATGVDSYEQYF; CDR3 DNA: TGTGCCAGCAGCGTAGGAGCTACAGGGGTAGACTCCTACGAGCAGTACTTC; D gene: TRBD1; V gene: TRBV9; clone size: .; J gene: TRBJ2-7
CDR3 protein: CASSDIAYSNQPQHF; CDR3 DNA: TGTGCCAGCAGTGATATAGCGTATAGCAATCAGCCCCAGCATTTT; D gene: .; V gene: TRBV6-1; clone size: .; J gene: TRBJ1-5
CDR3 protein: CASSSPSGGAGEQFF; CDR3 DNA: TGTGCCAGCAGCTCTCCTAGCGGGGGGGCAGGCGAGCAGTTCTTC; D gene: TRBD2; V gene: TRBV7-2; clone size: .; J gene: TRBJ2-1
CDR3 protein: CASSGTSGGAGTDTQYF; CDR3 DNA: TGTGCCAGCAGTGGGACTAGCGGGGGGGCCGGGACAGATACGCAGTATTTT; D gene: TRBD2; V gene: TRBV2; clone size: .; J gene: TRBJ2-3
CDR3 protein: CSAPGTGADQPQHF; CDR3 DNA: TGCAGTGCACCCGGGACAGGGGCGGATCAGCCCCAGCATTTT; D gene: TRBD1; V gene: TRBV20-1; clone size: .; J gene: TRBJ1-5
CDR3 protein: CASSLAVASSSYEQYF; CDR3 DNA: TGCGCCAGCAGCTTGGCCGTCGCCTCGAGCTCCTACGAGCAGTACTTC; D gene: .; V gene: TRBV5-1; clone size: .; J gene: TRBJ2-7
CDR3 protein: CASSQEAARRDSPLHF; CDR3 DNA: TGCGCCAGCAGCCAAGAAGCGGCACGCCGTGATTCACCCCTCCACTTT; D gene: .; V gene: TRBV4-1; clone size: .; J gene: TRBJ1-6
CDR3 protein: CASSFGDFGELFF; CDR3 DNA: TGTGCCAGCAGTTTTGGGGACTTCGGGGAGCTGTTTTTT; D gene: .; V gene: TRBV27; clone size: .; J gene: TRBJ2-2
CDR3 protein: CSARFDTLNTEAFF; CDR3 DNA: TGCAGTGCTAGGTTCGACACGCTGAACACTGAAGCTTTCTTT; D gene: .; V gene: TRBV20-1; clone size: once; J gene: TRBJ1-1
CDR3 protein: CASSTGDSTYGYTF; CDR3 DNA: TGTGCCAGCAGTACCGGGGACTCTACCTATGGCTACACCTTC; D gene: .; V gene: TRBV28; clone size: .; J gene: TRBJ1-2
CDR3 protein: CASSPPGQGFTIQYF; CDR3 DNA: TGTGCCAGCAGCCCTCCGGGACAGGGTTTTACCATTCAGTACTTC; D gene: TRBD1; V gene: TRBV6-2/TRBV6-3; clone size: .; J gene: TRBJ2-4
CDR3 protein: CASSLVDREGLGTQYF; CDR3 DNA: TGCGCCAGCAGCTTGGTTGACAGGGAAGGTCTCGGGACGCAGTATTTT; D gene: TRBD1; V gene: TRBV5-1; clone size: once; J gene: TRBJ2-3
CDR3 protein: CSASGLEYIQYF; CDR3 DNA: TGCAGTGCTAGCGGGCTAGAATACATTCAGTACTTC; D gene: .; V gene: TRBV20-1; clone size: once; J gene: TRBJ2-4
CDR3 protein: CASSFTNRIQETQYF; CDR3 DNA: TGTGCCAGCAGTTTTACGAACAGGATACAAGAGACCCAGTACTTC; D gene: .; V gene: TRBV5-6; clone size: .; J gene: TRBJ2-5